This T cell receptor (beta chain) was recovered during a study of cytomegalovirus exposure and HLA in healthy donors. Study at large: From donors who were HLA-typed, an early data release held 70 million to 90 million unique TCRs. Overall study results and limits: Sequence variants that were highly shared formed a cluster that was likely a sequencing artifact. The number of N-insertions in an Asian-associated ancestry cluster was reportedly below the approximately 690-donor mean in a later analysis. DRB1 had the most TCR associations and HLA-C the fewest, a later analysis found, with rates varying by HLA locus.

The CDR3 is made up of 16 amino acids. The PCR ran on 60 Vbeta and 13 Jbeta primers. Some clones are missing from TCRdb's copy, which holds only in-frame ones; the method was immunoSEQ multiplex PCR. The sample lists 95,000 to 150,000 clones, around 67% occurring once. This clone was picked up one time. Antigen specificity is unknown. This clonotype was sampled from a man in his 60s in good health and CMV-seropositive. The chain employs TRBV21-1 and TRBJ1-5. TRBV21-1 is an annotated pseudogene. Specimen: PBMCs. CDR3 sequence reads: CASSKLEGFSNQPQHF. The CDR3 nucleotides read TGTGCCAGCAGCAAACTAGAGGGATTTAGCAATCAGCCCCAGCATTTT.